A selection of T cell receptor beta chains follows, all from one sample in a study of blood T cell repertoires in COVID-19. The method was immunoSEQ multiplex PCR; TCRdb's version includes in-frame clones alone and lacks a portion of them. The repertoire holds about 240,000 clones, with approximately 90% as singletons. The sample consisted of peripheral blood. These receptors all come from a woman aged 40 to 50 who had recovered from COVID-19. The CDR3 runs from the conserved cysteine through the conserved F or W. The D gene is left open where the match is weak. Clone size is given for some rows only: seen once, a few or many times, or a class if the clone is expanded.

TRBV3-1/TRBV3-2	TRBJ1-5	NA	once	TGTGCCAGCAGCCCGGAGAGCAGCAATCAGCCCCAGCATTTT	CASSPESSNQPQHF
TRBV7-2	TRBJ1-2	NA	NA	TGTGCCAGCAGGTATGGGGAGGCTGGCTACACCTTC	CASRYGEAGYTF
TRBV9	TRBJ1-1	NA	NA	TGTGCCAGCAGGCGAGGTGAAGCTTTCTTT	CASRRGEAFF
TRBV28	TRBJ1-1	NA	NA	TGTGCCAGCAGCCCCTGGGGGGGCAGGGGCACTGAAGCTTTCTTT	CASSPWGGRGTEAFF
TRBV6-5	TRBJ1-1	TRBD1	NA	TGTGCCAGCCACCGGGACAGGACTGAAGCTTTCTTT	CASHRDRTEAFF
TRBV9	TRBJ1-1	TRBD1	NA	TGTGCCAGCAGCGCCCGACAGGGGGGGACTGAAGCTTTCTTT	CASSARQGGTEAFF
TRBV29-1	TRBJ2-7	NA	NA	TGCAGCGTCCTGAGGGCGTACGAGCAGTACTTC	CSVLRAYEQYF
TRBV30	TRBJ2-7	TRBD2	few	TGTGCCTGGGCCCCTGGCGGGAGTGGGTCCTACGAGCAGTACTTC	CAWAPGGSGSYEQYF
TRBV29-1	TRBJ1-2	TRBD1	NA	TGCAGTTCTGCCGGGACAGGATATGGCTACACCTTC	CSSAGTGYGYTF
TRBV30	TRBJ2-7	TRBD1	NA	TGTGCCTGGAGTTCCGGGGACAGGGGGGGCCACGAGCAGTACTTC	CAWSSGDRGGHEQYF
TRBV7-6	TRBJ2-7	NA	once	TGTGCCAGCAGCAGCGGGACAGGCCTCTCCTACGAGCAGTACTTC	CASSSGTGLSYEQYF
TRBV10-1	TRBJ2-7	NA	once	TGCGCCAGCAGCGGGATTAAAGGCTCCTACGAGCAGTACTTC	CASSGIKGSYEQYF
TRBV27	TRBJ2-5	TRBD1	once	TGTGCCAGCAGTTTAACGACAGGGGCGCCCTATTTACAAGAGACCCAGTACTTC	CASSLTTGAPYLQETQYF
TRBV3-1/TRBV3-2	TRBJ2-1	TRBD2	once	TGTGCCAGCAGCCGGACTAGCGGGTCGAATGAGCAGTTCTTC	CASSRTSGSNEQFF
TRBV30	TRBJ2-5	NA	NA	TGTGCCTGGAGTGTACTCAACCAAGAGACCCAGTACTTC	CAWSVLNQETQYF
TRBV18	TRBJ1-5	NA	NA	TGTGCCAGCTCACCACCAGGGGAGGGAGGCAATCAGCCCCAGCATTTT	CASSPPGEGGNQPQHF
TRBV27	TRBJ1-5	TRBD1	NA	TGTGCCAGCAGTCCGGGACAGGGGAATCAGCCCCAGCATTTT	CASSPGQGNQPQHF
TRBV27	TRBJ1-6	NA	NA	TGTGCCAGCAGTTTATGGGGGGAGGTGGATTCACCCCTCCACTTT	CASSLWGEVDSPLHF
TRBV7-2	TRBJ2-5	TRBD2	NA	TGTGCCAGCAGCCAAACTAGCGGGAGGGCCGGGGAGACCCAGTACTTC	CASSQTSGRAGETQYF